The rows below give T cell receptor beta chains drawn from one sample of a study. Each CDR3 protein is one row after TCRdb ran MiXCR on the 5' RACE reads. The profile shows thousands of distinct CDR3 sequences, 50% of them singletons. The sample taken for sequencing was naive CD4+ T cells sorted from a lymph node. All receptors come from a female donor with breast cancer. CDR3s include the opening cysteine and the closing phenylalanine or tryptophan. D genes are given only for firm matches. The size entry is marked missing in some rows and otherwise reads once, few, many or a size class.

CDR3aa: CASRSRQGGGYTF
CDR3nt: TGTGCCAGCAGGTCCAGGCAAGGAGGTGGCTACACCTTC
abundance: .
j_gene: TRBJ1-2
v_gene: TRBV6-5
d_gene: .

CDR3aa: CASSYSDGTNEKLFF
CDR3nt: TGTGCCAGCAGTTACTCGGACGGAACTAATGAAAAACTGTTTTTT
abundance: .
j_gene: TRBJ1-4
v_gene: TRBV6-5
d_gene: .

CDR3aa: CSARDRDATEAFF
CDR3nt: TGCAGTGCTAGAGATCGGGACGCCACTGAAGCTTTCTTT
abundance: .
j_gene: TRBJ1-1
v_gene: TRBV20-1
d_gene: .

CDR3aa: CSARRGAGQETQYF
CDR3nt: TGCAGTGCTAGGCGGGGGGCTGGCCAAGAGACCCAGTACTTC
abundance: few
j_gene: TRBJ2-5
v_gene: TRBV20-1
d_gene: TRBD2

CDR3aa: CASSPKTGATNEKLFF
CDR3nt: TGTGCCAGCAGCCCGAAAACGGGTGCAACTAATGAAAAACTGTTTTTT
abundance: .
j_gene: TRBJ1-4
v_gene: TRBV5-5
d_gene: .

CDR3aa: CSAQLPGQGVEDSPLHF
CDR3nt: TGCAGTGCTCAACTACCGGGACAGGGGGTAGAGGATTCACCCCTCCACTTT
abundance: .
j_gene: TRBJ1-6
v_gene: TRBV20-1
d_gene: TRBD1

CDR3aa: CATSRVGQETQYF
CDR3nt: TGTGCCACCAGCAGAGTAGGGCAAGAGACCCAGTACTTC
abundance: .
j_gene: TRBJ2-5
v_gene: TRBV15
d_gene: .

CDR3aa: CATSRSGQNQPQHF
CDR3nt: TGTGCCACCAGCAGATCGGGGCAAAATCAGCCCCAGCATTTT
abundance: .
j_gene: TRBJ1-5
v_gene: TRBV15
d_gene: .

CDR3aa: CASSVQVQGDEQFF
CDR3nt: TGCGCCAGCAGCGTCCAAGTACAGGGCGATGAGCAGTTCTTC
abundance: .
j_gene: TRBJ2-1
v_gene: TRBV5-1
d_gene: .

CDR3aa: CASLRRGSGTGELFF
CDR3nt: TGTGCCAGCCTTAGAAGGGGTAGCGGCACCGGGGAGCTGTTTTTT
abundance: .
j_gene: TRBJ2-2
v_gene: TRBV12-3/TRBV12-4
d_gene: .

CDR3aa: CSARDSGVGISGYTF
CDR3nt: TGCAGTGCTAGAGATTCGGGGGTTGGGATATCAGGCTACACCTTC
abundance: few
j_gene: TRBJ1-2
v_gene: TRBV20-1
d_gene: .

CDR3aa: CASSKEPGPSYNEQFF
CDR3nt: TGTGCTAGCAGCAAGGAGCCGGGACCGAGCTACAATGAGCAGTTCTTC
abundance: .
j_gene: TRBJ2-1
v_gene: TRBV7-7
d_gene: .

CDR3aa: CASVRGGIAEAFF
CDR3nt: TGTGCCAGCGTCAGAGGGGGGATCGCTGAAGCTTTCTTT
abundance: few
j_gene: TRBJ1-1
v_gene: TRBV6-1
d_gene: .

CDR3aa: CSARVQTLNEKLFF
CDR3nt: TGCAGTGCTAGAGTACAGACTCTTAATGAAAAACTGTTTTTT
abundance: few
j_gene: TRBJ1-4
v_gene: TRBV20-1
d_gene: .

CDR3aa: CASSLKDGGTEAFF
CDR3nt: TGTGCCAGCAGTTTAAAGGATGGGGGCACTGAAGCTTTCTTT
abundance: .
j_gene: TRBJ1-1
v_gene: TRBV12-3/TRBV12-4
d_gene: .

CDR3aa: CSARWDRGNTIYF
CDR3nt: TGCAGTGCTAGATGGGACAGGGGAAACACCATATATTTT
abundance: .
j_gene: TRBJ1-3
v_gene: TRBV20-1
d_gene: TRBD1

CDR3aa: CSVIPGAKNIQYF
CDR3nt: TGCAGCGTTATTCCGGGGGCCAAAAACATTCAGTACTTC
abundance: .
j_gene: TRBJ2-4
v_gene: TRBV29-1
d_gene: .

CDR3aa: CASSYSSSRENTEAFF
CDR3nt: TGTGCCAGCAGTTACAGCTCGAGTAGAGAGAACACTGAAGCTTTCTTT
abundance: few
j_gene: TRBJ1-1
v_gene: TRBV6-2/TRBV6-3
d_gene: .

CDR3aa: CASSQRDRVPGELFF
CDR3nt: TGCGCCAGCAGCCAGAGGGACAGGGTACCCGGGGAGCTGTTTTTT
abundance: .
j_gene: TRBJ2-2
v_gene: TRBV10-2
d_gene: TRBD1

CDR3aa: CASSLDKRNIQYF
CDR3nt: TGTGCCAGCAGTTTAGACAAGAGAAACATTCAGTACTTC
abundance: .
j_gene: TRBJ2-4
v_gene: TRBV2
d_gene: .

CDR3aa: CSAISGEGTDTQYF
CDR3nt: TGCAGTGCTATATCGGGAGAAGGCACAGATACGCAGTATTTT
abundance: .
j_gene: TRBJ2-3
v_gene: TRBV20-1
d_gene: .

CDR3aa: CASSYSLVRQPYEQYF
CDR3nt: TGTGCCAGCAGTTACAGCCTAGTCAGGCAACCCTACGAGCAGTACTTC
abundance: .
j_gene: TRBJ2-7
v_gene: TRBV6-5
d_gene: .

CDR3aa: CASSLGRSNTEAFF
CDR3nt: TGTGCCAGCAGCTTAGGTCGGTCGAACACTGAAGCTTTCTTT
abundance: few
j_gene: TRBJ1-1
v_gene: TRBV7-2
d_gene: .

CDR3aa: CSVAGRIRGGTEAFF
CDR3nt: TGCAGCGTTGCCGGCCGGATCAGAGGGGGCACTGAAGCTTTCTTT
abundance: few
j_gene: TRBJ1-1
v_gene: TRBV29-1
d_gene: .

CDR3aa: CASKARQRGVQETQYF
CDR3nt: TGTGCCAGCAAGGCACGCCAGCGGGGCGTTCAAGAGACCCAGTACTTC
abundance: .
j_gene: TRBJ2-5
v_gene: TRBV27
d_gene: TRBD2

CDR3aa: CSASQGEETQYF
CDR3nt: TGCAGTGCTAGTCAGGGGGAAGAGACCCAGTACTTC
abundance: .
j_gene: TRBJ2-5
v_gene: TRBV20-1
d_gene: TRBD1

CDR3aa: CASRPQGSGELFF
CDR3nt: TGCGCCAGCAGGCCACAGGGATCCGGGGAGCTGTTTTTT
abundance: .
j_gene: TRBJ2-2
v_gene: TRBV5-1
d_gene: .